Each of the 16 T cell receptor beta chains below was sequenced from the same sample in a study of blood T cells in healthy people across ages. For the second PCR, which ran for about 6 to 11 cycles, a sample-barcoded 5' primer and a J-beta primer mix were used. TCRdb fed the 5' RACE reads into MiXCR, producing one record per CDR3 protein. Of about 930,000 distinct CDR3 sequences in the sample, 25% to 30% were seen once. The same specimen was also included in a second study, on T cells of mothers and their children.

Source material: blood. Receptors originate from a woman between 40 and 50 years old in good health.

With respect to this clonotype: Compared with germline, one end of the junction differs, possibly owing to a read error. The rearrangement uses TRBV12-3 or TRBV12-4 and TRBJ2-5, with 10 bases lining up with TRBD1. The CDR3 is 16 amino acids. CDR3 amino acids: CANSSPIDRGLETQYF. DNA for the CDR3: TGTGCCAACAGTTCTCCTATCGACAGGGGGCTTGAGACCCAGTACTTC.

This clonotype was counted a few times. Given a much more abundant clone one base away, this may be a read error. The J gene is TRBJ2-4, the V gene TRBV24-1, with 10 bases lining up with TRBD1. The J call is in doubt because the DNA end fits TRBJ2-7 better. Germline CDR1 and CDR2: KGHDR and SFDVKD. The CDR3 has 14 residues. The CDR3 sequence is CAASSTGGYGEQYF. The CDR3 DNA sequence: TGTGCCGCCAGTTCGACAGGGGGCTATGGCGAGCAGTACTTC.

This clonotype has a count of ten or more. The chain recombines TRBV6-5 with TRBJ2-4, with D possibly TRBD2 on 5 matching bases. The V gene's germline CDR1 is MNHEY and CDR2 SVGAGI. With 6 bases removed from V and 3 bases from J, the gap between germline ends came to 18 bases. The CDR3 is 16 residues long. This CDR3 is CASSSTGLLVKNIQYF. CDR3 DNA sequence: TGTGCCAGCAGCTCCACTGGACTGCTGGTCAAAAACATTCAGTACTTC.

This clonotype was detected many times. The J gene is TRBJ2-7, the V gene TRBV28; D unclear. The CDR3 extends over 12 amino acids. Germline V gives CDR1 MDHEN, CDR2 SYDVKM. Trimming shortened V by 8 bases and J by 0 bases, and 8 bases separated the two germline ends. CDR3 in amino acids: CASVAVSYEQYF. The DNA for the CDR3 is TGTGCCAGCGTGGCAGTCTCCTACGAGCAGTACTTC. The full variable domain, its missing parts supplied by reference TRBV28 and TRBJ2-7, is DVKVTQSSRYLVKRTGEKVFLECVQDMDHENMFWYRQDPGLGLRLIYFSYDVKMKEKGDIPEGYSVSREKKERFSLILESASTNQTSMYLCASVAVSYEQYFGPGTRLTVT.

This chain joins TRBV20-1 and TRBJ2-4; 7 bases map to TRBD1. The DNA matches TRBJ2-5 better at its end, which makes the J call doubtful. Germline V CDR1 and CDR2: DFQATT, SNEGSKA (reference sequence). The CDR3 has 14 amino acids. The CDR3 nucleotides read TGCAGTGCTAGAGATCACGGGACAGAGGAGACCCAGTACTTC. Protein: CSARDHGTEETQYF.

Ten or more counts support this clonotype. This chain links TRBV12-3 or TRBV12-4 with TRBJ2-3; D perhaps matches TRBD2 (6 bases). The CDR3 is 15 residues long. With 4 bases removed from V and 2 bases from J, the gap between germline ends came to 13 bases. CDR3 in amino acids: CASSSPGGFTDTQYF. In nucleotides, the CDR3 is TGTGCCAGCAGTTCCCCCGGGGGATTCACAGATACGCAGTATTTT.

V and J are TRBV2 and TRBJ2-2, with D possibly being TRBD2 (6 bases). The germline CDR1 and CDR2 sequences are SNHLY and FYNNEI. The CDR3 runs to 16 residues. V lost 1 base, J lost 2 bases, and 11 bases lay in between. The CDR3 is CASSEGGLINTGELFF. Here the CDR3 DNA reads TGTGCCAGCAGTGAAGGGGGACTCATTAACACCGGGGAGCTGTTTTTT.

The genes are TRBV15 and TRBJ2-2; D unresolved. Germline CDR1 LNHNV, CDR2 YYDKDF (reference sequence). Trimming took off 3 bases at V and 7 bases at J, with 12 bases between the two ends. The CDR3 sequence is 14 residues long. The CDR3 sequence is CATSSPSWRGELFF. CDR3 DNA: TGTGCCACCAGCAGTCCCTCGTGGCGCGGGGAGCTGTTTTTT.

This clonotype has only a few counts. V is TRBV7-8 and J is TRBJ2-1; 8 nucleotides agree with TRBD1. Germline CDR1 and CDR2: SGHVS and FQNEAQ. V lost 2 bases, J lost 8 bases, and 8 bases stayed unmatched. The CDR3 length is 15 residues. CDR3: CASSLLTGAEDEQFF. CDR3 DNA sequence: TGTGCCAGCAGCTTACTGACAGGGGCCGAGGATGAGCAGTTCTTC.

The chain carries TRBV5-1 and TRBJ2-1; TRBD2 is a possible D gene (5 bases). The length of the CDR3 is 15 residues. V lost 4 bases and J 6 bases, leaving 17 bases between the germline ends. Germline CDR1 reads SGHRS; CDR2 reads YFSETQ. CDR3 sequence reads: CASSQGRTEGNEQFF. The CDR3 DNA sequence: TGCGCCAGCAGCCAAGGTAGAACTGAGGGCAATGAGCAGTTCTTC.

The chain has TRBV6-2 or TRBV6-3 and TRBJ1-5; TRBD1 matches at 9 bases. V was clipped by 6 bases and J by 5 bases; unmatched bases: 5. Per germline, CDR1 MNHEY and CDR2 SVGEGT. CDR3 size: 14 residues. The CDR3 region has the DNA TGTGCCAGCAGAAAGACAGGGGGTGATCAGCCCCAGCATTTT. Its protein product is CASRKTGGDQPQHF.

This clonotype has just a few counts. This rearrangement joins TRBV29-1 to TRBJ2-1, with D maybe TRBD1 (5 bases). CDR1 SQVTM and CDR2 ANQGSEA come from the germline V gene. The length of the CDR3 is 13 residues. The V end lost 5 bases, the J end lost 10 bases, and 18 bases lay between the germline ends. The CDR3 DNA reads TGCAGCGTTCAGGGCCAGACAGTGGGGGAGCAGTTCTTC. Encoded protein: CSVQGQTVGEQFF.

A note on this clonotype: A much larger clone lies one base from this, so it may be a read error. This chain connects TRBV10-3 to TRBJ2-5, with D perhaps matching TRBD2 (5 bases). Germline CDR1 ENHRY, CDR2 SYGVKD. The germline V and J ends were trimmed by 0 bases and 11 bases, with 16 bases remaining between them. CDR3 length equals 14 residues. Here the CDR3 DNA reads TGTGCCATCAGTGAGTCGATGGGAGCGAATGAGCAGTACTTC. It codes for CAISESMGANEQYF.

This clonotype was seen many times. The V and J genes are TRBV12-3 or TRBV12-4 and TRBJ1-1, with D unclear. Between the trimmed V and J ends, which lost 8 bases and 8 bases, there was a span of 12 bases. The CDR3 spans 11 residues. Written as DNA, the CDR3 is TGTGCCAGCGGTCGGGTTCGCGAAGCTTTCTTT. Residues: CASGRVREAFF.

The chain recombines TRBV20-1 with TRBJ2-5, with 7 nucleotides matching TRBD1. The V and J ends lost 1 base and 12 bases, in that order; junction bases with no gene match: 11. The CDR3 length is 13 residues. Germline CDR1 and CDR2: DFQATT and SNEGSKA (reference sequence). CDR3 in amino acids: CSARGSNRGQEYF. CDR3 bases: TGCAGTGCTAGAGGCTCGAACAGGGGTCAGGAGTACTTC.

This clonotype has at least ten counts. This chain uses TRBV11-1 with TRBJ2-1, with D perhaps matching TRBD2 (7 bases). CDR3 length equals 15 residues. Trimming cost V 5 bases and J 0 bases, with 11 bases left between them. Looked up from germline, CDR1 is SGHAT and CDR2 is FQDESV (reference sequence). In nucleotides, the CDR3 is TGTGCCAGCAGCAAGGGGGGGAGCTCCTACAATGAGCAGTTCTTC. Residues: CASSKGGSSYNEQFF.